A selection of T cell receptor beta chains follows, all from one sample in a study of regulatory T cells in long-lasting Graves disease. TCRdb redid the calling of the multiplex PCR reads with MiXCR, one entry per CDR3 protein. The table lists almost 350,000 distinct CDR3 sequences, around 20% of them singletons. The specimen comprised peripheral blood mononuclear cells (PBMCs), sampled when the disease was refractory, from a patient treated with antithyroid drugs. These receptor sequences come from a female donor with Graves disease. Each CDR3 is given with its conserved first and last residue. A D gene is named only where the DNA matches it firmly. Some rows have no size entry. The others give once, few or many, or a class for an expanded clone.

j_call v_call d_call clone_size cdr3_aa cdr3_nt
TRBJ1-1 TRBV13 TRBD1 NA CASSAPGTGVSVEAFF TGTGCCAGCAGCGCCCCCGGGACAGGGGTTTCTGTTGAAGCTTTCTTT
TRBJ1-5 TRBV28 TRBD1 many CASRETGVGNQPQHF TGTGCCAGCAGAGAGACAGGGGTCGGCAATCAGCCCCAGCATTTT
TRBJ1-4 TRBV29-1 TRBD1 many CSAGTGHEKLFF TGCAGCGCTGGGACAGGACATGAAAAACTGTTTTTT
TRBJ1-1 TRBV2 NA many CASTGLPNTEAFF TGTGCCAGCACAGGGTTGCCGAACACTGAAGCTTTCTTT
TRBJ1-6 TRBV2 NA many CASSRGTQGAPAPLHF TGTGCCAGCAGCCGCGGGACTCAAGGGGCCCCAGCTCCCCTCCACTTT
TRBJ1-1 TRBV10-3 NA NA CAIRAAKNTEAFF TGTGCCATCAGGGCAGCAAAGAACACTGAAGCTTTCTTT
TRBJ1-6 TRBV5-1 TRBD1 NA CASSLAGGSYNSPLHF TGCGCCAGCAGCTTGGCAGGGGGGTCCTATAATTCACCCCTCCACTTT
TRBJ1-1 TRBV7-9 NA once CASGLAGTEAFF TGTGCCAGCGGCTTAGCAGGGACTGAAGCTTTCTTT
TRBJ1-2 TRBV12-3/TRBV12-4 NA many CASSFRRLRLRGYTF TGTGCCAGCAGTTTTCGGAGGCTACGGTTGCGGGGCTACACCTTC
TRBJ2-3 TRBV2 NA few CASSETRGRDTQYF TGTGCCAGCAGTGAGACGAGGGGTAGAGATACGCAGTATTTT
TRBJ2-6 TRBV27 NA NA CASSLFSRGSGANVLTF TGTGCCAGCAGTTTATTTTCCCGGGGGTCTGGGGCCAACGTCCTGACTTTC
TRBJ1-2 TRBV12-3/TRBV12-4 TRBD1 many CASSLPVGQRGYTF TGTGCCAGCAGTTTACCCGTGGGACAGCGGGGCTACACCTTC
TRBJ2-7 TRBV6-1 TRBD1 NA CASSVGQAYEQYF TGTGCCAGCAGTGTGGGACAGGCCTACGAGCAGTACTTC
TRBJ2-4 TRBV18 NA many CASSPGLQGPKHF TGTGCCAGCTCACCTGGGCTACAGGGACCTAAGCACTTC
TRBJ2-4 TRBV4-2 TRBD2 NA CASSHDSGIAKNIQYF TGTGCCAGCAGCCACGATAGCGGGATAGCCAAAAACATTCAGTACTTC
TRBJ1-4 TRBV28 NA many CASSLALGHATNEKLFF TGTGCCAGCAGTTTGGCTCTCGGACACGCAACTAATGAAAAACTGTTTTTT
TRBJ1-2 TRBV30 NA many CAWSWYRPNYGYTF TGTGCCTGGAGTTGGTACAGGCCTAACTATGGCTACACCTTC
TRBJ2-7 TRBV14 NA NA CASSHNYYEQYF TGTGCCAGCAGCCACAACTACTACGAGCAGTACTTC
TRBJ1-3 TRBV6-1 TRBD1 many CASSVAGGYSGNTIYF TGTGCCAGCAGTGTGGCAGGGGGTTACTCTGGAAACACCATATATTTT
TRBJ1-6 TRBV5-1 NA NA CASSWGNFDRPPSPLHF TGCGCCAGCAGCTGGGGTAACTTTGACAGGCCGCCTTCACCCCTCCACTTT
TRBJ2-5 TRBV6-1 TRBD2 NA CASTTTMGLAEETQYF TGTGCCAGCACTACTACTATGGGACTAGCGGAAGAGACCCAGTACTTC
TRBJ2-3 TRBV10-3 NA NA CAISPGPRPADTQYF TGTGCCATCAGTCCGGGACCCCGACCCGCAGATACGCAGTATTTT
TRBJ1-2 TRBV10-3 NA few CAIRGGASLFYGYTF TGTGCCATCAGAGGTGGCGCCTCCCTTTTCTATGGCTACACCTTC
TRBJ2-7 TRBV28 TRBD2 NA CASRKGWLAGHYEQYF TGTGCCAGCAGGAAGGGGTGGCTAGCGGGCCACTACGAGCAGTACTTC
TRBJ2-7 TRBV7-3 NA NA CASNRDLETDTRDF TGTGCCAGCAACCGCGATCTCGAGACAGACACGAGGGACTTC
TRBJ2-7 TRBV12-3/TRBV12-4 TRBD1 many CASRLSGGHEQYF TGTGCCAGCAGATTATCAGGGGGCCACGAGCAGTACTTC
TRBJ2-7 TRBV5-1 NA NA CASSLVYRGNRNEQYF TGCGCCAGCAGCTTGGTTTATCGGGGAAATCGTAACGAGCAGTACTTC
TRBJ2-7 TRBV6-1 TRBD1 NA CASTTGASYEQYF TGTGCCAGCACCACAGGGGCATCCTACGAGCAGTACTTC
TRBJ1-2 TRBV6-1 NA many CASSKPGLSNYGYTF TGTGCCAGCAGTAAACCGGGACTTTCTAACTATGGCTACACCTTC
TRBJ2-7 TRBV20-1 TRBD1 many CSARPSTGVFEQYF TGCAGTGCTAGACCGTCGACAGGGGTTTTCGAGCAGTACTTC
TRBJ2-7 TRBV19 NA many CASSIGQSYEQYF TGTGCCAGCAGCATCGGACAGAGCTACGAGCAGTACTTC
TRBJ2-7 TRBV18 TRBD1 few CASSPATGYLGYEQYF TGTGCCAGCTCACCGGCGACAGGGTATCTAGGCTACGAGCAGTACTTC
TRBJ1-1 TRBV11-2 NA many CASSTTGYEAFF TGTGCCAGCAGCACCACAGGTTATGAAGCTTTCTTT
TRBJ2-2 TRBV7-9 NA NA CASSRIPRSAGELFF TGTGCCAGCAGCCGAATACCCCGGAGTGCCGGAGAGCTGTTTTTT
TRBJ1-5 TRBV20-1 NA many CSAHDGTDQPQHF TGCAGTGCTCATGACGGGACTGATCAGCCCCAGCATTTT
TRBJ2-1 TRBV18 NA few CASSPGDEQFF TGTGCCAGCTCACCTGGGGATGAGCAGTTCTTC
TRBJ2-2 TRBV19 NA few CARSREELFF TGTGCCAGGTCCCGAGAGGAGCTGTTTTTT
TRBJ2-1 TRBV12-3/TRBV12-4 TRBD2 few CASSSSPLLSVPGLAGGPYNEQFF TGTGCCAGCAGTTCCTCCCCCCTATTATCTGTCCCGGGACTAGCGGGGGGGCCCTACAATGAGCAGTTCTTC
TRBJ1-4 TRBV6-1 NA NA CAKPRRTATTNEKLFF TGTGCCAAGCCTCGCCGAACAGCTACAACTAATGAAAAACTGTTTTTT
TRBJ2-1 TRBV7-9 TRBD2 few CASSLERGVYNEQFF TGTGCCAGCAGCTTAGAGCGGGGGGTTTACAATGAGCAGTTCTTC
TRBJ1-6 TRBV12-3/TRBV12-4 TRBD1 many CASRRTLDRSNSPLHF TGTGCCAGCAGACGTACTCTGGACAGGAGTAATTCACCCCTCCACTTT
TRBJ2-7 TRBV4-1 NA few CASSQENRGSYEQYF TGCGCCAGCAGCCAGGAAAATAGGGGGTCCTACGAGCAGTACTTC
TRBJ1-6 TRBV27 TRBD1 few CASSTTRGQGNSPLHF TGTGCCAGCAGTACTACTCGGGGACAGGGTAATTCACCCCTCCACTTT
TRBJ1-2 TRBV30 NA few CAWSVTGDYGYTF TGTGCCTGGAGTGTAACGGGGGATTATGGCTACACCTTC
TRBJ2-7 TRBV28 TRBD1 NA CASSRSTGPYEQYF TGTGCCAGCAGTCGCTCGACAGGGCCCTACGAGCAGTACTTC
TRBJ1-1 TRBV28 TRBD1 many CASSPPGQGLRAFF TGTGCCAGCAGTCCCCCGGGACAGGGGCTTAGAGCTTTCTTT
TRBJ1-4 TRBV30 TRBD1 few CAWSGGTGHEKLFF TGTGCCTGGAGTGGGGGGACAGGGCATGAAAAACTGTTTTTT
TRBJ2-7 TRBV27 TRBD2 many CASSFSSGASTYEQYF TGTGCCAGCAGTTTTTCTAGCGGGGCTAGCACGTACGAGCAGTACTTC
TRBJ1-1 TRBV19 TRBD1 NA CASTPWGGQENAEAFF TGTGCCAGTACCCCATGGGGGGGACAGGAGAACGCTGAAGCTTTCTTT
TRBJ2-5 TRBV5-5 TRBD2 many CASSLAEETQYF TGTGCCAGCAGCCTAGCGGAAGAGACCCAGTACTTC
TRBJ1-6 TRBV15 NA NA CATSRDATDYNSPLHF TGTGCCACCAGCAGAGATGCGACAGATTATAATTCACCCCTCCACTTT
TRBJ1-5 TRBV12-3/TRBV12-4 NA many CASSLRGGQPQHF TGTGCCAGCAGTCTCCGGGGAGGCCAGCCCCAGCATTTT
TRBJ1-3 TRBV7-9 TRBD1 NA CASSTTGTVGTIYF TGTGCCAGCAGCACCACAGGGACAGTTGGCACCATATATTTT
TRBJ1-2 TRBV18 NA NA CASSPRAGQNYGYTF TGTGCCAGCTCACCGCGGGCGGGACAAAACTATGGCTACACCTTC
TRBJ2-2 TRBV7-3 NA NA CASSLSILTGELFF TGTGCCAGCAGCTTATCAATCCTAACCGGGGAGCTGTTTTTT
TRBJ2-4 TRBV15 NA few CATSRDGRDRRAKNIQYF TGTGCCACCAGCAGAGATGGCAGGGACCGAAGGGCCAAAAACATTCAGTACTTC
TRBJ2-2 TRBV7-9 NA NA CASSLSGATGELFF TGTGCCAGCAGCTTATCCGGGGCAACCGGGGAGCTGTTTTTT
TRBJ2-3 TRBV30 NA NA CAWSPAGYTQYF TGTGCCTGGAGTCCGGCAGGGTACACGCAGTATTTT
TRBJ1-4 TRBV11-1 NA many CASSLMENEKLFF TGTGCCAGCAGCTTAATGGAAAATGAAAAACTGTTTTTT
TRBJ2-3 TRBV2 NA NA CASGIGDTQYF TGTGCCAGCGGGATAGGTGATACGCAGTATTTT